Listed below are T cell receptor beta chains from one sample, sequenced in a study of cytomegalovirus exposure and HLA in healthy donors. Data came from immunoSEQ multiplex PCR; TCRdb stores just in-frame clones and leaves some out. The data contain fewer than 200,000 clones, approximately 84% of them singletons. Material: PBMCs. The receptors were sampled from a woman between 45 and 65 years old in good health and CMV-seropositive. The CDR3 runs from the conserved cysteine through the conserved F or W. The size field is filled for only some rows; it gives once, few, many or a size class.

J gene: TRBJ2-1
V gene: TRBV4-2
clone size: -
CDR3 length: 17
CDR3 protein: CASSPGSILSPRLEQFF

J gene: TRBJ2-1
V gene: TRBV7-2
clone size: -
CDR3 length: 14
CDR3 protein: CASSSPTRPNEQFF

J gene: TRBJ2-7
V gene: TRBV10-3
clone size: -
CDR3 length: 14
CDR3 protein: CAISETADTYEQYF

J gene: TRBJ2-3
V gene: TRBV25-1
clone size: -
CDR3 length: 17
CDR3 protein: CASSVLGGTGLTDTQYF

J gene: TRBJ2-5
V gene: TRBV4-2
clone size: -
CDR3 length: 15
CDR3 protein: CASSQGLAGGETQYF

J gene: TRBJ2-1
V gene: TRBV7-2
clone size: few
CDR3 length: 15
CDR3 protein: CASSIQLGVDNEQFF

J gene: TRBJ1-5
V gene: TRBV27
clone size: many
CDR3 length: 18
CDR3 protein: CASSPLSVSEVFDQPQHF

J gene: TRBJ1-1
V gene: TRBV4-1
clone size: -
CDR3 length: 17
CDR3 protein: CASSQDTPGQLNTEAFF

J gene: TRBJ1-1
V gene: TRBV7-2
clone size: -
CDR3 length: 15
CDR3 protein: CASSLTGDRFTEAFF

J gene: TRBJ1-1
V gene: TRBV18
clone size: -
CDR3 length: 16
CDR3 protein: CASSPRSRQGGTEAFF

J gene: TRBJ2-7
V gene: TRBV5-1
clone size: -
CDR3 length: 16
CDR3 protein: CASSLGGYSGSGEQYF

J gene: TRBJ1-6
V gene: TRBV7-2
clone size: -
CDR3 length: 14
CDR3 protein: CASSLEGGSPILHF

J gene: TRBJ1-2
V gene: TRBV29-1
clone size: -
CDR3 length: 13
CDR3 protein: CSVEEGGHYGYTF

J gene: TRBJ2-7
V gene: TRBV5-1
clone size: -
CDR3 length: 14
CDR3 protein: CASSWTGDSYEQYF

J gene: TRBJ1-2
V gene: TRBV18
clone size: -
CDR3 length: 13
CDR3 protein: CASSLQPNYGYTF